The 26 T cell receptor beta chains reported below all come from one sample, sequenced in a study of T cell repertoires in cytomegalovirus infection. TCRdb reanalysed the reads using MiXCR and keeps one entry per CDR3 protein. The sample includes about 70,000 distinct CDR3 sequences, 20% to 25% seen only once; the top ten take roughly two thirds. These receptors are not linked to any known antigen. The sample was CD8+ T cells from cultured PBMCs, taken from culture after CMV antigen stimulation. The receptors derive from a human donor in good health (CMV status not recorded). Some clones in this sample may be carry-over from other donors' samples.

The table lists this clonotype with a few counts. The V gene is TRBV7-6, the J gene TRBJ1-6; unclear D gene. V lost 1 base, J lost 7 bases, and 5 bases lay in between. This CDR3 region has 13 residues. Germline values: CDR1 SGHVS, CDR2 FNYEAQ. The CDR3 region has the DNA TGTGCCAGCAGCTTAGATTGGAATTCACCCCTCCACTTT. Protein sequence: CASSLDWNSPLHF.

The chain uses TRBV6-1 and TRBJ2-7; D is ambiguous. V was shortened by 7 bases and J by 7 bases, with 23 bases between the two germline ends. CDR3 size: 15 residues. Germline V gene data show CDR1 as MNHNS and CDR2 as SASEGT. CDR3 in amino acids: CASKGRPNDFTEQYF. The CDR3 DNA follows: TGTGCCAGCAAAGGAAGACCCAACGATTTCACTGAGCAGTACTTC.

This clonotype was counted only a few times. The chain is built from TRBV28 and TRBJ2-5, with TRBD1 identical over 11 bases. The CDR3 runs 16 residues. With V trimmed by 2 bases and J by 5 bases, 7 bases remained unmatched. Germline CDR1 is MDHEN and CDR2 is SYDVKM. The CDR3 nucleotides read TGTGCCAGCAGTTTAGGTGGACAGGGGGCCGGTGAGACCCAGTACTTC. Protein: CASSLGGQGAGETQYF.

This clonotype has more than one count but fewer than ten. The CDR3 nucleotides are TGTGCCAGCAGTCGTCTCAGGGGTTGGGGTAATGAAAAACTGTTTTTT. This sequence encodes CASSRLRGWGNEKLFF. The V gene is TRBV6-6, the J gene TRBJ1-4; D is possibly TRBD1 (6 bases). The CDR3 totals 16 residues. The V gene's germline CDR1 is MNHNY and CDR2 SVGAGI (reference sequence). V was pared by 5 bases and J by 4 bases, with 17 bases between.

This clonotype was picked up a small number of times. This chain connects TRBV12-3 or TRBV12-4 to TRBJ1-5, with TRBD1 as a possible D gene (5 bases). The V and J ends lost 1 base and 7 bases respectively, with 11 bases between them. The CDR3 is 14 residues long. The CDR3: CASSLGGATQPQHF. Here the CDR3 DNA reads TGTGCCAGCAGTTTAGGCGGGGCCACGCAGCCCCAGCATTTT.

The CDR3 region is CASSLTGVNYGYTF. DNA of the CDR3: TGTGCCAGCAGTTTGACAGGAGTTAACTATGGCTACACCTTC. The chain is built from TRBV12-3 or TRBV12-4 and TRBJ1-2; weak D call: TRBD1 (6 bases). CDR3 length: 14 amino acids. Between the trimmed V and J ends, which lost 3 bases and 1 base, there was a span of 9 bases.

The chain carries TRBV13 and TRBJ1-5, with D perhaps TRBD1 (5 bases). This CDR3 has 15 residues. V was trimmed by 5 bases and J by 2 bases, leaving 13 bases between them. CDR1 is PRHDT and CDR2 is FYEKMQ in the germline V gene (reference sequence). This CDR3 reads CASSRGGWGNQPQHF. CDR3 DNA: TGTGCCAGCAGCCGTGGGGGGTGGGGCAATCAGCCCCAGCATTTT. Complete variable domain (other parts from reference TRBV13 and TRBJ1-5): AAGVIQSPRHLIKEKRETATLKCYPIPRHDTVYWYQQGPGQDPQFLISFYEKMQSDKGSIPDRFSAQQFSDYHSELNMSSLELGDSALYFCASSRGGWGNQPQHFGDGTRLSIL.

This chain links TRBV6-2 or TRBV6-3 with TRBJ1-3; D remains unclear. V was cut by 0 bases and J by 0 bases, with 6 bases left in between. The CDR3 has 15 amino acids. Per germline, CDR1 MNHEY and CDR2 SVGEGT. The CDR3 DNA sequence: TGTGCCAGCAGTTACTCGACTGTCTCTGGAAACACCATATATTTT. This sequence encodes CASSYSTVSGNTIYF.

The rearrangement joins TRBV7-2 to TRBJ1-1; D remains unclear. V was clipped by 1 base and J by 1 base, with 7 bases between them. The length of the CDR3 is 14 residues. Germline assignment: CDR1 SGHTA and CDR2 FQGNSA. CDR3 amino acids: CASSLVLSNTEAFF. In nucleotides, the CDR3 is TGTGCCAGCAGCTTAGTACTGTCGAACACTGAAGCTTTCTTT. Filled out from reference TRBV7-2 and TRBJ1-1, the complete variable domain reads GAGVSQSPSNKVTEKGKDVELRCDPISGHTALYWYRQSLGQGLEFLIYFQGNSAPDKSGLPSDRFSAERTGGSVSTLTIQRTQQEDSAVYLCASSLVLSNTEAFFGQGTRLTVV.

The chain carries TRBV12-3 or TRBV12-4 and TRBJ2-5, with D possibly matching TRBD1 (5 bases). This CDR3 is built from 14 residues. Trimming shortened V by 5 bases and J by 5 bases, and 15 bases separated the two germline ends. CDR3 coding DNA: TGTGCCAGCAGTCCTCAGGGTCGGCACGAGACCCAGTACTTC. Translating gives CASSPQGRHETQYF.

V usage is TRBV6-5 and J usage is TRBJ1-1; 7 bases fit TRBD1. Germline CDR1 is MNHEY and CDR2 is SVGAGI. V lost 7 bases, J lost 1 base, and 6 bases stayed unmatched. This CDR3 spans 14 amino acids. CDR3 loop: CASILRGRNTEAFF. The CDR3 region has the DNA TGTGCCAGCATTCTCAGGGGGAGGAACACTGAAGCTTTCTTT.

This clonotype appeared a single time. The V call is TRBV7-9, the J call TRBJ1-1, with D possibly being TRBD1 (5 bases). The CDR3 totals 18 residues. V lost 2 bases and J lost 0, with 19 bases in between. Germline assignment: CDR1 SEHNR and CDR2 FQNEAQ (reference sequence). The chain's CDR3 is CASSLTRDQHLMNTEAFF. DNA of the CDR3: TGTGCCAGCAGCTTAACCCGGGACCAGCACCTCATGAACACTGAAGCTTTCTTT.

This clonotype was picked up many times. The chain carries TRBV7-2 and TRBJ2-6; D is unclear. This CDR3 has 13 amino acids. Germline CDR1 and CDR2: SGHTA and FQGNSA. Trimming cost V 5 bases and J 2 bases, with 4 bases left between them. The CDR3 sequence is CASSLPGANVLTF. CDR3 in DNA: TGTGCCAGCAGCCTACCTGGGGCCAACGTCCTGACTTTC.

V gene TRBV10-3 combines with J gene TRBJ2-3; 8 bases fit TRBD1. The trim removed 7 bases at V and 3 bases at J, leaving 6 bases unmatched. This CDR3 comprises 14 residues. CDR1 ENHRY and CDR2 SYGVKD come from the germline V gene. The CDR3 reads CAIIQDRDTDTQYF. For the CDR3, the DNA is TGTGCCATCATTCAGGACAGGGATACAGATACGCAGTATTTT.

This chain links TRBV12-3 or TRBV12-4 with TRBJ2-2, with 8 bases identical to TRBD2. Losses at the gene ends were 1 base for V and 1 base for J; bases not matched to a gene: 11. The CDR3 extends over 19 amino acids. The CDR3: CASSLVGRWGLENTGELFF. CDR3 DNA: TGTGCCAGCAGTTTAGTCGGCCGGTGGGGACTAGAGAACACCGGGGAGCTGTTTTTT.

This clonotype has a single count. This chain connects TRBV2 to TRBJ1-2; TRBD1 is a possible D gene (6 bases). V was trimmed by 5 bases and J by 8 bases, leaving 9 bases between them. The CDR3 has 11 residues. In germline, CDR1 is SNHLY, CDR2 FYNNEI. CDR3 residues: CASSPGVGYTF. DNA for the CDR3: TGTGCCAGCAGTCCAGGGGTCGGCTACACCTTC.

V usage is TRBV7-2 and J usage is TRBJ2-7, with a tentative D call TRBD1 (5 bases). Trimming left V 5 bases short and J 5 bases short, with 16 bases between. The germline gives CDR1 SGHTA, CDR2 FQGNSA. The CDR3 is 14 amino acids. DNA of the CDR3: TGTGCCAGCAGCCAGGACATATTTCTAGACGAGCAGTACTTC. Its translation is CASSQDIFLDEQYF.

Turning to this clonotype: This may arise from a read error, as a much more abundant clone is one base away. The chain is built from TRBV12-3 or TRBV12-4 and TRBJ2-2; D remains unclear. The V gene lost 3 bases and the J gene lost 7 bases, with 3 bases spanning the gap. CDR3 size: 11 residues. The chain's CDR3 is CASSFVGELFF. The CDR3 DNA reads TGTGCCAGCAGTTTTGTCGGGGAGCTGTTTTTT.

Here the CDR3 reads CASSFSSGTYNEQFF. The CDR3 nucleotides are TGTGCCAGCAGCTTCTCTAGCGGAACATACAATGAGCAGTTCTTC. This chain joins TRBV11-2 and TRBJ2-1; 7 bases map to TRBD2. Looked up from germline, CDR1 is SGHAT and CDR2 is FQNNGV. V shed 3 bases, J shed 4 bases, and the junction held 6 bases outside the gene matches. This CDR3 spans 15 amino acids.

The chain uses TRBV7-9 and TRBJ1-2; D not certain. The CDR3 consists of 12 residues. The germline CDR1 and CDR2 sequences are SEHNR and FQNEAQ (reference sequence). V was clipped by 5 bases and J by 8 bases, with 12 bases between them. The CDR3 reads CASSPTVGGYTF. The DNA for the CDR3 is TGTGCCAGCAGCCCTACCGTCGGAGGCTACACCTTC.

The chain combines TRBV19 with TRBJ1-2, with 8 bases that match TRBD1. With 8 bases clipped from V and 7 bases from J, the junction kept 9 bases outside the gene matches. The CDR3 runs to 13 residues. Germline assignment: CDR1 LNHDA and CDR2 SQIVND (reference sequence). Here the CDR3 reads CASAIGQGFGYTF. The CDR3 region has the DNA TGTGCCAGTGCTATTGGACAGGGTTTTGGCTACACCTTC.

This clonotype was seen more than once but under ten times. The J gene is TRBJ2-7, the V gene TRBV6-2 or TRBV6-3, with D unresolved. Germline V gene lookup returns CDR1 MNHEY and CDR2 SVGEGT. Between the trimmed V and J ends, which lost 3 bases and 5 bases, there was a span of 14 bases. There are 14 residues in the CDR3. The CDR3 sequence: CASSYSTLTDEQYF. Here the CDR3 DNA reads TGTGCCAGCAGTTATTCTACCTTAACTGACGAGCAGTACTTC.

This rearrangement joins TRBV4-2 to TRBJ1-2; TRBD1 might be the D (6 bases). The germline V gene has CDR1 LGHNA and CDR2 YNFKEQ. V lost 0 bases and J lost 0, with 17 bases in between. This CDR3 is 18 amino acids long. The CDR3, as DNA: TGTGCCAGCAGCCAAGATTACGACAGGAGCTCGCCTAACTATGGCTACACCTTC. Translated: CASSQDYDRSSPNYGYTF.

The gene calls are TRBV4-1 and TRBJ2-7, with a weak D call TRBD2 (6 bases). V lost 1 base and J 6 bases, leaving 13 bases between the germline ends. CDR3 length equals 14 residues. Germline V gives CDR1 MGHRA, CDR2 YSYEKL. CDR3 residues: CASSQVLGGGEQYF. CDR3 in DNA: TGCGCCAGCAGCCAAGTGCTCGGGGGTGGCGAGCAGTACTTC.

The sample holds many counts of this clonotype. The chain is built from TRBV4-2 and TRBJ1-2; D might be TRBD1 (5 bases). In germline, CDR1 is LGHNA, CDR2 YNFKEQ. The CDR3 sequence is 15 residues long. V dropped 4 bases and J dropped 1 base, with 13 bases sitting between them. This chain's CDR3 is CASSLSGAFNYGYTF. The CDR3 DNA is TGTGCCAGCAGCCTCTCCGGGGCTTTTAACTATGGCTACACCTTC.

The J gene is TRBJ2-1, the V gene TRBV7-9; TRBD2 matches at 14 bases. The CDR3 totals 15 residues. V lost 5 bases, J lost 6 bases, and 3 bases stayed unmatched. CDR1 and CDR2 (germline): SEHNR, FQNEAQ (reference sequence). For the CDR3, the DNA is TGTGCCAGCAGCCTGGGGACTAGCGGGGGCAATGAGCAGTTCTTC. Its translation: CASSLGTSGGNEQFF. Full variable domain (remainder filled in from reference TRBV7-9 and TRBJ2-1): DTGVSQNPRHKITKRGQNVTFRCDPISEHNRLYWYRQTLGQGPEFLTYFQNEAQLEKSRLLSDRFSAERPKGSFSTLEIQRTEQGDSAMYLCASSLGTSGGNEQFFGPGTRLTVL.